This T cell receptor (beta chain) was captured in a study of blood T cell repertoires in COVID-19. Study at large: Sites across the United States, Italy and Spain contributed samples from acute and convalescent COVID-19. Sample material is recorded as cDNA or gDNA derived from T cells, B-cell-depleted T cells, or PBMCs.

Per the germline V gene, CDR1 is MNHEY and CDR2 is SVGAGI. V was cut by 4 bases and J by 5 bases, with 14 bases left in between. The CDR3 runs to 15 residues. Per the study methods: Amplification with reference gene primers provided the estimates of nucleated cell counts. Sequencing used immunoSEQ multiplex PCR; TCRdb keeps in-frame clones, though not all of them. D and trimming were read from the DNA, whereas the V and J calls and clone size are those reported in that table. The profile covers approximately 100,000 clones, with 80% to 90% appearing a single time and about 20% taken by the ten largest.

The sequence derives from a human donor with acute or convalescent COVID-19. The donor label of this sample is uncertain. The V and J genes are TRBV6-5 and TRBJ1-4; a possible D gene is TRBD1 (6 bases). Sequenced material: peripheral blood. The CDR3 DNA is TGTGCCAGCAGTTCCGCAGGACAGATGAATGAAAAACTGTTTTTT. Translation gives CASSSAGQMNEKLFF.